These T cell receptor beta chains were read from a single sample in a study of T cell clonotyping in hematopoietic cell transplantation. Data came from immunoSEQ multiplex PCR; TCRdb stores just in-frame clones and leaves some out. The sample includes over 5,000 clones, 90% to 95% of them seen just once. Source: peripheral blood mononuclear cells, taken 100 days after allogeneic stem cell transplant. The receptor set was obtained from a female patient in her 50s who had an allogeneic stem cell transplant from an unrelated donor, so T cells may come from the graft donor. Some clones in this sample may be carry-over from other donors' samples. The CDR3 runs from the conserved cysteine through the conserved F or W. The D gene is left open where the match is weak. Not every row has a clone size; where given, it reads once, few, many or a size class.

J: TRBJ1-1; V: TRBV30; size: once; D: NA; CDR3: CAWSSYDGAFF; DNA: TGTGCCTGGAGCTCTTACGACGGGGCTTTCTTT
J: TRBJ2-7; V: TRBV9; size: NA; D: NA; CDR3: CASSVGGQGYEQYF; DNA: TGTGCCAGCAGCGTAGGGGGGCAGGGTTACGAGCAGTACTTC
J: TRBJ1-2; V: TRBV13; size: NA; D: NA; CDR3: CASSRNYGYTF; DNA: TGTGCCAGCAGCCGTAACTATGGCTACACCTTC
J: TRBJ2-7; V: TRBV6-5; size: NA; D: NA; CDR3: CASSFGQHYEQYF; DNA: TGTGCCAGCAGTTTCGGACAGCACTACGAGCAGTACTTC
J: TRBJ2-3; V: TRBV7-8; size: once; D: NA; CDR3: CAVRRIPSTDTQYF; DNA: TGTGCCGTCAGGCGGATCCCCAGCACAGATACGCAGTATTTT
J: TRBJ1-4; V: TRBV30; size: NA; D: NA; CDR3: CAWSVPGIVTNEKLFF; DNA: TGTGCCTGGAGTGTACCCGGGATTGTGACTAATGAAAAACTGTTTTTT
J: TRBJ1-6; V: TRBV19; size: NA; D: TRBD1; CDR3: CASSIALGTGGISPLHF; DNA: TGTGCCAGTAGTATAGCCCTCGGGACAGGCGGTATTTCACCCCTCCACTTT
J: TRBJ2-1; V: TRBV25-1; size: NA; D: TRBD1; CDR3: CASSRQGIGNEQFF; DNA: TGTGCCAGCAGTCGACAGGGGATAGGGAATGAGCAGTTCTTC
J: TRBJ1-2; V: TRBV9; size: large; D: NA; CDR3: CASSPHGGGSNYGYTF; DNA: TGTGCCAGCAGCCCGCACGGAGGGGGGAGTAACTATGGCTACACCTTC
J: TRBJ2-5; V: TRBV5-6; size: NA; D: NA; CDR3: CASSLVEAGQETQYF; DNA: TGTGCCAGCAGCTTGGTCGAGGCAGGGCAAGAGACCCAGTACTTC
J: TRBJ2-7; V: TRBV30; size: once; D: NA; CDR3: CAWSRAGRYEQYF; DNA: TGTGCCTGGAGTAGGGCGGGGCGATACGAGCAGTACTTC
J: TRBJ1-2; V: TRBV9; size: NA; D: TRBD1; CDR3: CASSKGQRAGYTF; DNA: TGTGCCAGCAGCAAGGGACAGAGAGCTGGCTACACCTTC
J: TRBJ1-6; V: TRBV11-2; size: NA; D: NA; CDR3: CASSWGGDNSPLHF; DNA: TGTGCCAGCAGCTGGGGGGGGGATAATTCACCCCTCCACTTT
J: TRBJ1-1; V: TRBV11-3; size: once; D: NA; CDR3: CASSLGGPNTEAFF; DNA: TGTGCCAGCAGCTTGGGGGGGCCGAACACTGAAGCTTTCTTT
J: TRBJ2-1; V: TRBV11-3; size: NA; D: TRBD1; CDR3: CASSPRTGLNEQFF; DNA: TGTGCCAGCAGCCCCCGGACAGGGTTGAATGAGCAGTTCTTC
J: TRBJ2-7; V: TRBV30; size: NA; D: NA; CDR3: CAWSPLEFTYEQYF; DNA: TGTGCCTGGAGCCCCCTTGAGTTCACCTACGAGCAGTACTTC
J: TRBJ2-2; V: TRBV30; size: NA; D: NA; CDR3: CAWSRLGEHTGELFF; DNA: TGTGCCTGGAGCCGACTGGGGGAGCACACCGGGGAGCTGTTTTTT
J: TRBJ2-3; V: TRBV30; size: NA; D: TRBD2; CDR3: CAWRFPGLAGDGDTQYF; DNA: TGTGCCTGGAGATTCCCAGGACTAGCGGGAGATGGGGATACGCAGTATTTT
J: TRBJ2-1; V: TRBV6-5; size: NA; D: NA; CDR3: CASSYNGDRLIEQFF; DNA: TGTGCCAGCAGTTACAACGGGGACCGCTTGATTGAGCAGTTCTTC
J: TRBJ1-4; V: TRBV5-1; size: NA; D: NA; CDR3: CASSLGSGNEKLFF; DNA: TGCGCCAGCAGCTTGGGGTCGGGGAATGAAAAACTGTTTTTT
J: TRBJ2-7; V: TRBV29-1; size: NA; D: TRBD1; CDR3: CSVGARGTYEQYF; DNA: TGCAGCGTTGGGGCCAGGGGGACCTACGAGCAGTACTTC
J: TRBJ1-4; V: TRBV5-6; size: NA; D: NA; CDR3: CASSSWGTAATNEKLFF; DNA: TGTGCCAGCAGCTCGTGGGGGACCGCGGCCACTAATGAAAAACTGTTTTTT
J: TRBJ2-1; V: TRBV4-2; size: NA; D: NA; CDR3: CASSQDATVGYNEQFF; DNA: TGTGCCAGCAGCCAAGATGCAACGGTAGGGTACAATGAGCAGTTCTTC
J: TRBJ1-3; V: TRBV2; size: NA; D: NA; CDR3: CASSQRVLYTIYF; DNA: TGTGCCAGCAGCCAGAGGGTACTGTACACCATATATTTT
J: TRBJ1-2; V: TRBV2; size: NA; D: NA; CDR3: CASSPQSYGYTF; DNA: TGTGCCAGCAGTCCACAGTCCTATGGCTACACCTTC
J: TRBJ1-2; V: TRBV5-1; size: NA; D: NA; CDR3: CASSLEGDSNYGYTF; DNA: TGCGCCAGCAGCTTGGAAGGGGATTCTAACTATGGCTACACCTTC